This TCR beta chain was sequenced during a study of early stage breast cancer tumors. TCRdb keeps only in-frame clones here, not all; method: immunoSEQ multiplex PCR. The table records around 40,000 clones, around 70% of them present only once. Sequenced sample: blood. This TCR derives from a person aged 45-60 years with breast cancer.

The CDR3 loop is CASSLRTGSSDTQYF. The CDR3 DNA follows: TGTGCCAGCAGCCTCCGGACAGGGTCATCAGATACGCAGTATTTT. The chain couples TRBV5-6 to TRBJ2-3; 8 bases fit TRBD1. The J segment lost 4 bases and the V segment lost 4 bases, leaving 8 bases of the junction unmatched. The germline V gene has CDR1 SGHDT and CDR2 YYEEEE. The CDR3 covers 15 residues.